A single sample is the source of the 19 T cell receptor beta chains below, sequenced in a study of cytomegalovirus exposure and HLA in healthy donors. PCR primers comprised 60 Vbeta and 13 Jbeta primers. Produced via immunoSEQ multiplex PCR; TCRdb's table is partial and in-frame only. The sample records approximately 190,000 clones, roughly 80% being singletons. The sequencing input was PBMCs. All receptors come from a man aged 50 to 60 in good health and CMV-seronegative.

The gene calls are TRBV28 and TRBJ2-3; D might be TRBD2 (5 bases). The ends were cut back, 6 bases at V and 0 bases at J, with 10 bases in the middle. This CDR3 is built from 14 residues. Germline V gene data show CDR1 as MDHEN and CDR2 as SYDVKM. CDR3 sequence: CASSSPGSTDTQYF. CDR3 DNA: TGTGCCAGCAGCTCCCCGGGGAGCACAGATACGCAGTATTTT.

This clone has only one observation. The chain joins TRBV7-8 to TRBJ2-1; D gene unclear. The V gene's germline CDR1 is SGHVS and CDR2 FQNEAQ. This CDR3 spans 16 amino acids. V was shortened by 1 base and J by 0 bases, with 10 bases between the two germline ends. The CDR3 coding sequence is TGTGCCAGCAGCTTAGACCGGGTTTCCTCCTACAATGAGCAGTTCTTC. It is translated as CASSLDRVSSYNEQFF.

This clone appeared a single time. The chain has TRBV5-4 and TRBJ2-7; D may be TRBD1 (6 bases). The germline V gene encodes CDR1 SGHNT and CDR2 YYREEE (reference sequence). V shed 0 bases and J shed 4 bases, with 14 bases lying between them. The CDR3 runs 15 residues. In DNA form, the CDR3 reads TGTGCCAGCAGCTTGGGACCGGGACACTCATACGAGCAGTACTTC. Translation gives CASSLGPGHSYEQYF.

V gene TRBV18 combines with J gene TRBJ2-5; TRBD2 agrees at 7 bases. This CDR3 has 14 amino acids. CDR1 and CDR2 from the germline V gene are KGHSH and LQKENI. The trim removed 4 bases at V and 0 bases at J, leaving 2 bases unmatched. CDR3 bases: TGTGCCAGCTCACAAGGACTAGACCAAGAGACCCAGTACTTC. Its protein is CASSQGLDQETQYF.

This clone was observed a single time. The CDR3 loop is CASSWLAGAYNEQFF. In nucleotides, the CDR3 is TGTGCCAGCAGTTGGCTAGCGGGGGCGTACAATGAGCAGTTCTTC. The genes are TRBV6-5 and TRBJ2-1, with 10 bases aligning to TRBD2. Germline CDR1 and CDR2: MNHEY and SVGAGI. Germline trimming cut 4 bases from V and 4 bases from J; bases unmatched to any gene: 4. The CDR3 totals 15 residues.

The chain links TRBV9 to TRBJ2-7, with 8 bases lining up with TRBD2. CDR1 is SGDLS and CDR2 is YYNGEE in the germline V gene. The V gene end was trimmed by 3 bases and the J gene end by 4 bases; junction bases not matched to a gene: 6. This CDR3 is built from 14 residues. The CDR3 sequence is CASSEIAGSYEQYF. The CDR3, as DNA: TGTGCCAGCAGCGAAATAGCGGGGAGTTACGAGCAGTACTTC.

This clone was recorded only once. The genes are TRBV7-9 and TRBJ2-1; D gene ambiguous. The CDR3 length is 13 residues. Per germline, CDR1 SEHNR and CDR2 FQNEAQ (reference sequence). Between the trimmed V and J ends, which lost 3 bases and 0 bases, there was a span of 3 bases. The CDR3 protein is CASSFNSYNEQFF. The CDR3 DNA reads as TGTGCCAGCAGCTTCAACTCCTACAATGAGCAGTTCTTC.

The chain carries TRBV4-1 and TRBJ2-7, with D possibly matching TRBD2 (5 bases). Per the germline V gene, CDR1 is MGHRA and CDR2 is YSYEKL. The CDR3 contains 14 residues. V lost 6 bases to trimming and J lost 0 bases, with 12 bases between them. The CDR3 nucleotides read TGCGCCAGCAGGCCCACCGGGATCTCCTACGAGCAGTACTTC. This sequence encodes CASRPTGISYEQYF.

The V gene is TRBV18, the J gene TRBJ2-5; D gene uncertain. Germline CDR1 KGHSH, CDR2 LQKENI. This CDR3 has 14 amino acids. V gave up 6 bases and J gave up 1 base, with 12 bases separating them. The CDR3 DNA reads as TGTGCCAGCTCCGTGAGACAACTCCAAGAGACCCAGTACTTC. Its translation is CASSVRQLQETQYF.

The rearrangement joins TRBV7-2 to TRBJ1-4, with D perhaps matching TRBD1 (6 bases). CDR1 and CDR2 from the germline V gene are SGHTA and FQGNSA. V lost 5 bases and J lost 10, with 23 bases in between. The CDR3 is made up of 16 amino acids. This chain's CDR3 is CASSLFWGPTPSKLFF. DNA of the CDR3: TGTGCCAGCAGCCTATTCTGGGGGCCAACCCCGTCAAAACTGTTTTTT.

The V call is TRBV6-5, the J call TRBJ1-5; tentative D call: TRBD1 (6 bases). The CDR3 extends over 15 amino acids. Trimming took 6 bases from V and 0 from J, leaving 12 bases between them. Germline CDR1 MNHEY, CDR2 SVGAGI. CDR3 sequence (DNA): TGTGCCAGCAGGCGGACAGTTTATAGCAATCAGCCCCAGCATTTT. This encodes CASRRTVYSNQPQHF.

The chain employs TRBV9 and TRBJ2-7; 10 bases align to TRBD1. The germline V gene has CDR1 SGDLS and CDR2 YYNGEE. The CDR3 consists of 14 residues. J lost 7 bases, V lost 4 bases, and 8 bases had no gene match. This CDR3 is CASSFRDRGWEQYF. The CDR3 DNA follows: TGTGCCAGCAGCTTCCGGGACAGGGGATGGGAGCAGTACTTC.

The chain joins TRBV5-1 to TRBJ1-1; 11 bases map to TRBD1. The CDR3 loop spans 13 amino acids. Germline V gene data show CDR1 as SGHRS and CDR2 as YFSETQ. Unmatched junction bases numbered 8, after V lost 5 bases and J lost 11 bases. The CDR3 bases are TGCGCCAGCAGTTTTGGGGGACAGGGGGGCGCTTTCTTT. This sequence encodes CASSFGGQGGAFF.

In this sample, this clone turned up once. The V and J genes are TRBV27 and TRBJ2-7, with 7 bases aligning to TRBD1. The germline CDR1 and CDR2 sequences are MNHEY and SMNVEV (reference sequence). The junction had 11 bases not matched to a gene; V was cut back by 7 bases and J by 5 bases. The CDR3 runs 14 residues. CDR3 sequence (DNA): TGTGCCAGCAAGAGAAGGGGGCCCACCCACGAGCAGTACTTC. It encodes CASKRRGPTHEQYF.

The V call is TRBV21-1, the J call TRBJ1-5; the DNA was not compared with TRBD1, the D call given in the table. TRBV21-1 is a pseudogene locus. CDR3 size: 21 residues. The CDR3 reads CASSKGRDPPTGTELNQPQHF. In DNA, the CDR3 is TGTGCCAGCAGCAAAGGGAGGGACCCACCCACCGGGACAGAGTTAAATCAGCCCCAGCATTTT.

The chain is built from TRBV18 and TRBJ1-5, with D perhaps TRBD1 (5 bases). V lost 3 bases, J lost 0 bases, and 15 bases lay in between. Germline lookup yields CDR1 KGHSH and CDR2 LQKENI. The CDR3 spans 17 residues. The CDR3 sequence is CASSPLGRESSNQPQHF. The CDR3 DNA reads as TGTGCCAGCTCACCTCTCGGCAGGGAAAGTAGCAATCAGCCCCAGCATTTT.

CDR3 coding DNA: TGTGCCAGCAGCATTAGTGGGGCCGTGAATCAGCCCCAGCATTTT. This codes for CASSISGAVNQPQHF. The chain joins TRBV5-4 to TRBJ1-5, with D possibly being TRBD1 (5 bases). The V gene lost 4 bases and the J gene lost 4 bases, with 15 bases spanning the gap. In germline, CDR1 is SGHNT, CDR2 YYREEE (reference sequence). The CDR3 covers 15 residues. Supplemented by reference TRBV5-4 and TRBJ1-5, the full variable domain reads ETGVTQSPTHLIKTRGQQVTLRCSSQSGHNTVSWYQQALGQGPQFIFQYYREEENGRGNFPPRFSGLQFPNYSSELNVNALELDDSALYLCASSISGAVNQPQHFGDGTRLSIL.

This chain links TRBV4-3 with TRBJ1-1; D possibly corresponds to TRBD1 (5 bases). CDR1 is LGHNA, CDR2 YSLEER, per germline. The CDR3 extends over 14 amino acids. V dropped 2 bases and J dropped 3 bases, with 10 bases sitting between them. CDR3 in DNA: TGCGCCAGCAGCCAATGGCAGGGTGACACTGAAGCTTTCTTT. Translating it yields CASSQWQGDTEAFF.

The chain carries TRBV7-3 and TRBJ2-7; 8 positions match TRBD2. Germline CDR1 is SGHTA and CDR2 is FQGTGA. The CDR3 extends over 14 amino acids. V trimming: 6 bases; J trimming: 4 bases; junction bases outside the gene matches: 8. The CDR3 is CASSPSGGHYEQYF. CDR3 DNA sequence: TGTGCCAGCAGTCCCAGCGGGGGCCATTACGAGCAGTACTTC.